Following are 4 T cell receptor beta chains from one sample sequenced in a study of OX40 agonist ivuxolimab in advanced cancers. TCRdb keeps only in-frame clones here, not all; method: immunoSEQ multiplex PCR. The sample holds nearly 55,000 clones; 70% to 90% are singletons and the top ten take approximately 1.3%. Specimen: CD4+ or CD8+ T cells sorted from blood, collected in a trial of the OX40 agonist ivuxolimab. The receptors were sampled from an adult with an advanced solid tumor such as melanoma, head and neck, liver or kidney cancer.

J is TRBJ2-5 and V is TRBV19; TRBD2 agrees at 11 bases. CDR3 length equals 16 residues. The germline gives CDR1 LNHDA, CDR2 SQIVND (reference sequence). Trimming removed 5 bases from V and 3 bases from J; junction bases left unmatched: 8. CDR3 DNA sequence: TGTGCCAGTAGTCTTAGACTAGCGGGGTACAAAGAGACCCAGTACTTC. This gives the protein CASSLRLAGYKETQYF.

This clone was detected only a few times. The rearrangement uses TRBV28 and TRBJ1-5; D is perhaps TRBD1 (6 bases). V was shortened by 7 bases and J by 7 bases, with 11 bases between the two germline ends. In germline, CDR1 is MDHEN, CDR2 SYDVKM. The CDR3 length is 12 residues. The chain's CDR3 is CASKRTEQPQHF. For the CDR3, the DNA is TGTGCCAGCAAGCGGACAGAACAGCCCCAGCATTTT.

The CDR3 sequence: CSASTGRLLNTEAFF. The CDR3 DNA sequence: TGCAGCGCATCGACAGGGAGGTTGTTGAACACTGAAGCTTTCTTT. V and J are TRBV29-1 and TRBJ1-1; 7 bases fit TRBD1. The CDR3 spans 15 residues. The germline gives CDR1 SQVTM, CDR2 ANQGSEA. The junction had 11 bases not matched to a gene; V was cut back by 7 bases and J by 0 bases.

The chain has TRBV12-2 and TRBJ1-1. TRBV12-2 is assigned pseudogene status. The CDR3 contains 14 residues. CDR3 in amino acids: CARGGAFLNTEAFF. The CDR3 region has the DNA TGTGCAAGGGGAGGGGCCTTCTTGAACACTGAAGCTTTCTTT.